The entry below describes one TCR beta chain. The antigen remains unidentified. Both 60 Vbeta primers and 13 Jbeta primers went into the PCR. Here immunoSEQ multiplex PCR was the method, and the copy in TCRdb shows in-frame clones only, minus some. Altogether about 25,000 clones are present, roughly 79% being singletons, with the ten largest covering about 4.5%. There are 13 residues in the CDR3. V was shortened by 5 bases and J by 1 base, with 9 bases between the two germline ends. Germline CDR1 reads SEHNR; CDR2 reads FQNEAQ (reference sequence). The sample belongs to a study of cytomegalovirus exposure and HLA in healthy donors. About the study: Some 85 million unique TCRs, all from HLA-typed donors, were included in an early release of the data. Within the Caucasian-associated ancestry cluster were 65% to 85% of the roughly 400 genotyped donors. Study-wide findings and caveats: TCR sequences were mostly rare, though some public TCRs occurred in many donors. Exclusion applied to some V segments, including TRBV6-2 and TRBV6-3, as they were indistinguishable.

The receptor's source is a male donor in good health and CMV-seronegative. The gene calls are TRBV7-9 and TRBJ2-7; D uncertain. What was sequenced was PBMCs. Written as DNA, the CDR3 is TGTGCCAGCAGCCCCCCACAATCCTACGAGCAGTACTTC. Translated, it gives CASSPPQSYEQYF.